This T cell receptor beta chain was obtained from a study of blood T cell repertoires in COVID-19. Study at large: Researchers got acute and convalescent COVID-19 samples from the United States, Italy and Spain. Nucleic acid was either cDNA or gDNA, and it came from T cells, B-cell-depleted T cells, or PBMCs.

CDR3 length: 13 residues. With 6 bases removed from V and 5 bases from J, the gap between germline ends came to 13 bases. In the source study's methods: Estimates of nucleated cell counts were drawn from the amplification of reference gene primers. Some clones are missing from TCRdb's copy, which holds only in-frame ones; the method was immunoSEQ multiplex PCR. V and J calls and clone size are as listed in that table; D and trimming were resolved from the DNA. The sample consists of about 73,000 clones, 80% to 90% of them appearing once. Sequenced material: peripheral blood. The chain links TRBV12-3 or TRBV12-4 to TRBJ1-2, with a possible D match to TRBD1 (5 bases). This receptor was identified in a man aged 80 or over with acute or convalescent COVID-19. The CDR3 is CASSQTVKYGYTF. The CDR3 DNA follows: TGTGCCAGCAGCCAGACAGTTAAATATGGCTACACCTTC.